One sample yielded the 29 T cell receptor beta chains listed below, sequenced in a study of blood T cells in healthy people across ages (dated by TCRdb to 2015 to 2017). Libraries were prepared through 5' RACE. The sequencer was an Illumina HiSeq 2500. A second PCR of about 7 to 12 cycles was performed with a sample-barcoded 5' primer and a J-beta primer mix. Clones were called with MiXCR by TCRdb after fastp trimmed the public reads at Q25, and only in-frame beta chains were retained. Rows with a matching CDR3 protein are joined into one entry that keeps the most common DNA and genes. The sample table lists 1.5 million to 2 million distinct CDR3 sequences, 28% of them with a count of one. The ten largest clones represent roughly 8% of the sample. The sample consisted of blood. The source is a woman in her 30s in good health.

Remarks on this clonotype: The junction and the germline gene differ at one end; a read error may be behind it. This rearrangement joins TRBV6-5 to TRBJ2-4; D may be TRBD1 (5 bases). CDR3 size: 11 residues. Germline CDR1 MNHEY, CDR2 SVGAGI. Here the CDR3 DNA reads TGTGCCGGCAGCCAGGGAAACATTCAGTACTTC. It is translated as CAGSQGNIQYF.

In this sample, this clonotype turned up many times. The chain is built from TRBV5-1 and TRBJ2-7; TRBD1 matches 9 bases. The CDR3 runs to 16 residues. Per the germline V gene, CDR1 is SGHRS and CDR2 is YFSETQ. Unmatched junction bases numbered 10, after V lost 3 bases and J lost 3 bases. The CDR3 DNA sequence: TGCGCCAGCAGCTCCTACCCGCCGGGACAGGGCTACGAGCAGTACTTC. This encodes CASSSYPPGQGYEQYF.

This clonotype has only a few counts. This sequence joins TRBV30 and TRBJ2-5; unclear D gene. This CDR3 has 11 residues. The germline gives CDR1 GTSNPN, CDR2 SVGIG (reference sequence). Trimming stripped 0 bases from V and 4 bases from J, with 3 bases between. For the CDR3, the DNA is TGTGCCTGGAGTGTTTCAGAGACCCAGTACTTC. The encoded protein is CAWSVSETQYF.

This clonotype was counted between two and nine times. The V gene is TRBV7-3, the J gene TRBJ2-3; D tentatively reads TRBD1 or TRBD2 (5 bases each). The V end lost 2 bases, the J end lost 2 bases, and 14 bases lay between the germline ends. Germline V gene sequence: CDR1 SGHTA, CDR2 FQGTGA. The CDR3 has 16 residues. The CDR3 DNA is TGTGCCAGCAGCTTATCCAGAGGGGTAAACACAGATACGCAGTATTTT. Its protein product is CASSLSRGVNTDTQYF.

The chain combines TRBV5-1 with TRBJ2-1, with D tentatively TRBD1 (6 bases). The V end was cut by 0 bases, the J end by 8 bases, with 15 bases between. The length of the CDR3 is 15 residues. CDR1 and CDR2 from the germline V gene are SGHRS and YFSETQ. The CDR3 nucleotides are TGCGCCAGCAGCTTGGGCTGGGGCCAGGGGCATGAGCAGTTCTTC. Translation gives CASSLGWGQGHEQFF.

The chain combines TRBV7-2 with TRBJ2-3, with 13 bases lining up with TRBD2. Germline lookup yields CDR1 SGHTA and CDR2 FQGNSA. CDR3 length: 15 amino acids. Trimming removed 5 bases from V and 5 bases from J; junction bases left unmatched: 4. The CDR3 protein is CASSQLAGGKDTQYF. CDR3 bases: TGTGCCAGCAGCCAACTAGCGGGGGGGAAAGATACGCAGTATTTT.

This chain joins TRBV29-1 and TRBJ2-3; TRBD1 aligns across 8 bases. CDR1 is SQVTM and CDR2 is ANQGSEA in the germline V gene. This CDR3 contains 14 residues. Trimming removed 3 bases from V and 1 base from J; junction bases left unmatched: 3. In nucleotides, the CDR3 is TGCAGCGTTGATGGCAGGGGGCGCACAGATACGCAGTATTTT. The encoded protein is CSVDGRGRTDTQYF.

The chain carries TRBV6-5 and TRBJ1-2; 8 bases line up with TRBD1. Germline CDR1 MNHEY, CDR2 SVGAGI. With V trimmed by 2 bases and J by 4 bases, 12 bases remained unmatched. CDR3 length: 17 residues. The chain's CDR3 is CASSYTPWGQVGYGYTF. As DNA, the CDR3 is TGTGCCAGCAGTTACACGCCTTGGGGACAGGTGGGCTATGGCTACACCTTC.

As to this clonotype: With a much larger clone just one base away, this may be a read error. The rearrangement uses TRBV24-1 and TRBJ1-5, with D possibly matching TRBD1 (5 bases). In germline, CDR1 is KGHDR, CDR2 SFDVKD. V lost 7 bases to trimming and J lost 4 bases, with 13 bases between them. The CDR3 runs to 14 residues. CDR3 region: CATRETGLNQPQHF. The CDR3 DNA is TGTGCCACCAGGGAGACGGGGCTAAATCAGCCCCAGCATTTT.

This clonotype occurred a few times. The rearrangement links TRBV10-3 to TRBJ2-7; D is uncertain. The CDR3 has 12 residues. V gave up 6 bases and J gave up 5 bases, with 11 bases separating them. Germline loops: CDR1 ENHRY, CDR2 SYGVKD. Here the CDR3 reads CAISSLGNEQYF. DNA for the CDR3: TGTGCCATCAGCTCGCTAGGGAACGAGCAGTACTTC.

The CDR3, as DNA: TGTGCCAGCAGTTCCTACCCCGCTCGGACAGGGGGAAATTCACCCCTCCACTTT. The encoded protein is CASSSYPARTGGNSPLHF. V usage is TRBV6-5 and J usage is TRBJ1-6; TRBD1 agrees at 10 bases. After removal of 4 bases from V and 7 bases from J, the junction contained 13 bases not matched to a gene. Germline V lookup: CDR1 MNHEY, CDR2 SVGAGI. The CDR3 is 18 amino acids.

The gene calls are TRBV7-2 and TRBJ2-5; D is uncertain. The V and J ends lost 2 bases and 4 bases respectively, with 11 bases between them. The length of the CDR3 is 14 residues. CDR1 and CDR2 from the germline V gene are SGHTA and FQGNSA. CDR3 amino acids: CASSLPGTAETQYF. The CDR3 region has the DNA TGTGCCAGCAGCTTACCCGGAACCGCAGAGACCCAGTACTTC.

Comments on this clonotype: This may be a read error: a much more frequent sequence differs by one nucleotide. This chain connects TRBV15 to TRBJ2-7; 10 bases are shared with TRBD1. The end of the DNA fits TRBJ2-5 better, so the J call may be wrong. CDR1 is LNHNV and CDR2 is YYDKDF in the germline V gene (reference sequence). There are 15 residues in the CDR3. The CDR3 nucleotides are TGTGCCACCAGCGCAGACAGGGGGCGCCGGGAGACCCAGTACTTC. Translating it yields CATSADRGRRETQYF.

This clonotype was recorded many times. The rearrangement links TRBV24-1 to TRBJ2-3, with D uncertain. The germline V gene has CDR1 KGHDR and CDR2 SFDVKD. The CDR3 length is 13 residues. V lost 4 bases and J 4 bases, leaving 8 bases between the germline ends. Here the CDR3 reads CATSEPVADTQYF. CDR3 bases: TGTGCCACCAGTGAGCCGGTGGCAGATACGCAGTATTTT.

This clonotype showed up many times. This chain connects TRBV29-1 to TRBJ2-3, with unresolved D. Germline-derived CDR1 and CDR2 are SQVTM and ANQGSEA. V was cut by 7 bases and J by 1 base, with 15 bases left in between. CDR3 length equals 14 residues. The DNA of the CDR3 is TGCAGCGCCCTCAGGAGAAGTGGCACAGATACGCAGTATTTT. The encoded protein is CSALRRSGTDTQYF.

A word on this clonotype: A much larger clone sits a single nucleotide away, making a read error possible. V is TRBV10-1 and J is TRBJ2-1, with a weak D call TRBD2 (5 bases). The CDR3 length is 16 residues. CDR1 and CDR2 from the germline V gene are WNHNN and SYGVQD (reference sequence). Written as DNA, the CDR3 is TGCGACAGCAGTGAGGAGAGGGCAGGCTCCTACAATGAGCAGTTCTTC. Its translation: CDSSEERAGSYNEQFF.

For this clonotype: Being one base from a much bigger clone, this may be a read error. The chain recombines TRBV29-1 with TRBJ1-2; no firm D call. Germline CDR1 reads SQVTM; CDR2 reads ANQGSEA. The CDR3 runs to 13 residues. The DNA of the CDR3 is TGCAGCGCTGAAGTGGGCACCGCTTTTGGCTACACCTTC. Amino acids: CSAEVGTAFGYTF.

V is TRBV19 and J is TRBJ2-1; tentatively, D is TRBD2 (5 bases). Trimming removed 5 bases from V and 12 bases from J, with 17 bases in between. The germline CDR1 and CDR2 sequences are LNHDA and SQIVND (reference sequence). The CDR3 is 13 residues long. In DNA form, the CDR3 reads TGTGCCAGTAGTGGCTCTGAAGCACGGGGGCAGTTCTTC. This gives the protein CASSGSEARGQFF.

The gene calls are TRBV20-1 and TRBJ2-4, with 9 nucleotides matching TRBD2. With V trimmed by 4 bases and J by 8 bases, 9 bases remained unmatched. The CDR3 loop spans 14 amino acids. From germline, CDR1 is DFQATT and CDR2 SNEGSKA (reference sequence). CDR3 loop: CSAMEPGTSYIQYF. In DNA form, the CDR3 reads TGCAGTGCTATGGAACCCGGGACTAGCTACATTCAGTACTTC.

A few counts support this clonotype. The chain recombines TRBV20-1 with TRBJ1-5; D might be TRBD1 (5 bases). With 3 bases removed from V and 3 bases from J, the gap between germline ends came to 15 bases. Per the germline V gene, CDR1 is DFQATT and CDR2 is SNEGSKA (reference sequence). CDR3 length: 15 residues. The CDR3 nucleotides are TGCAGTGCTAGGCCCCACTCGGGACCCAATCAGCCCCAGCATTTT. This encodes CSARPHSGPNQPQHF.

CDR3 region: CASSHAGTGNNEKLFF. The CDR3 DNA follows: TGTGCCAGCAGTCACGCCGGGACCGGTAATAATGAAAAACTGTTTTTT. The chain couples TRBV2 to TRBJ1-4, with a possible D match to TRBD1 (5 bases). The germline V gene has CDR1 SNHLY and CDR2 FYNNEI. Trimming took off 5 bases at V and 4 bases at J, with 17 bases between the two ends. This CDR3 region has 16 residues. Using reference TRBV2 and TRBJ1-4 for the parts outside the CDR3, the full variable domain is EPEVTQTPSHQVTQMGQEVILRCVPISNHLYFYWYRQILGQKVEFLVSFYNNEISEKSEIFDDQFSVERPDGSNFTLKIRSTKLEDSAMYFCASSHAGTGNNEKLFFGSGTQLSVL.

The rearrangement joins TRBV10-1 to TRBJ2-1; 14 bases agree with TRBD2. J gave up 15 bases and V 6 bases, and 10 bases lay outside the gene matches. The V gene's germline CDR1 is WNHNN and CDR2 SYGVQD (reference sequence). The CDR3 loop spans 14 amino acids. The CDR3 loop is CASSPGTSGSTWFF. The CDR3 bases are TGCGCCAGCAGCCCCGGGACTAGCGGGAGTACGTGGTTCTTC.

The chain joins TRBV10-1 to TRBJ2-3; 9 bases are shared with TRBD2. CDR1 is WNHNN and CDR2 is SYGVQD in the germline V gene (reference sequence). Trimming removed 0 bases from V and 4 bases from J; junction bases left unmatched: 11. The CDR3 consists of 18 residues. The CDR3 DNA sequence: TGCGCCAGCAGTGAGTCCTCCGACCTAGCGGGGATGGCAGATACGCAGTATTTT. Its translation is CASSESSDLAGMADTQYF.

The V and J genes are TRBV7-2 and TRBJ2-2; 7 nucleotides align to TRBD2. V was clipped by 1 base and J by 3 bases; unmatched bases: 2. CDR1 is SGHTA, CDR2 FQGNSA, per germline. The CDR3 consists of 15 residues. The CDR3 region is CASSLGAGYTGELFF. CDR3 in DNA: TGTGCCAGCAGCTTAGGAGCGGGATACACCGGGGAGCTGTTTTTT.

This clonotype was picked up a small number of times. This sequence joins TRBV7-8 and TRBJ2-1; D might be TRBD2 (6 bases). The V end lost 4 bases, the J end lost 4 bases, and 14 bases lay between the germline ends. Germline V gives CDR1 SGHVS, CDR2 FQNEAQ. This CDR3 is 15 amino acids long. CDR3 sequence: CASSYQRVVYNEQFF. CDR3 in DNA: TGTGCCAGCAGCTACCAGCGGGTTGTTTACAATGAGCAGTTCTTC.

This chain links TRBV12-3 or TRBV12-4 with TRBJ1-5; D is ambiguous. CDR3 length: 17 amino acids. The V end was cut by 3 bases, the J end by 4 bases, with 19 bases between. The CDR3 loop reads CASSFHPGRAPNQPQHF. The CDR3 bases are TGTGCCAGCAGTTTCCACCCGGGGAGAGCCCCTAATCAGCCCCAGCATTTT.

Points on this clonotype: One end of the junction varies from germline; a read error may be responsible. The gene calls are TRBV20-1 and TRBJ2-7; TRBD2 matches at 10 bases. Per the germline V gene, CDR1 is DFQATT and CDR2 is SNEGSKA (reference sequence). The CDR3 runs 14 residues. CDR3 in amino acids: CSARTSGFSYKQYF. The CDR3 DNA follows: TGCAGTGCGAGGACTAGCGGATTCTCCTACAAGCAGTACTTC.

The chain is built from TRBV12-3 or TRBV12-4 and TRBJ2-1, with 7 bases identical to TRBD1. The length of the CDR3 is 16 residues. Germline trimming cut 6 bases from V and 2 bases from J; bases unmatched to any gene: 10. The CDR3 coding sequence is TGTGCCAGCAGCGCCCCCGACAGGGTCGCCTACAATGAGCAGTTCTTC. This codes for CASSAPDRVAYNEQFF.

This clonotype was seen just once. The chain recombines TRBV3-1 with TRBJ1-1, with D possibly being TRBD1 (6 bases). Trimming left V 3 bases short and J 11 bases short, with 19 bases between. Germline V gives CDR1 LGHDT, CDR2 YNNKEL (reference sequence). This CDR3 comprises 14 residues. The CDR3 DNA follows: TGTGCCAGCAGCCAGGGGTTGGGAGGGGGAGATGCTTTCTTT. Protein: CASSQGLGGGDAFF.